This T cell receptor (beta chain) was observed in a study of T-cell memory formation after mild COVID-19. Each CDR3 protein gets one entry after TCRdb re-called the 5' RACE reads with MiXCR. The data contain about 340,000 distinct CDR3 sequences, approximately 15% of them singletons. Sample: PBMCs or a T cell subset sorted from them (not recorded which). The TCR sequence derives from a man younger than 30 who had mild COVID-19 (a few samples of this study predate the infection). Cell type and time point are not known.

CDR3 loop: CASSLSRAQETQYF. In DNA, the CDR3 is TGTGCCAGCAGCTTGAGCCGGGCCCAAGAGACCCAGTACTTC. The chain employs TRBV5-4 and TRBJ2-5, with D hard to call. The CDR3 extends over 14 amino acids. V was shortened by 1 base and J by 1 base, with 8 bases between the two germline ends. Germline V gives CDR1 SGHNT, CDR2 YYREEE (reference sequence).